Given below is one T cell receptor (beta chain) in context. Original handling: Cell counts per sample came from amplifying reference gene primers. Data came from immunoSEQ multiplex PCR; TCRdb stores just in-frame clones and leaves some out. D and trimming come from the DNA, and the V and J calls and clone size come from that table. This table holds more than 300,000 clones, approximately 89% found once. The CDR3 is 16 residues long. Per the germline V gene, CDR1 is SGHDT and CDR2 is YYEEEE. V dropped 3 bases and J dropped 3; count of bases not matched to a gene: 9. The data derive from a study of blood T cell repertoires in COVID-19. Study as a whole: The samples span acute and convalescent COVID-19 from the United States, Italy and Spain. The cDNA or gDNA used as material had been derived from T cells, B-cell-depleted T cells, or PBMCs.

The clonotype comes from a young woman who had recovered from COVID-19. Sequencing was done on a sample of peripheral blood. The chain couples TRBV5-6 to TRBJ2-1, with 7 bases fitting TRBD1. CDR3 coding DNA: TGTGCCAGCAGCTATCGACAGGGTACAGACTACAATGAGCAGTTCTTC. Its protein product is CASSYRQGTDYNEQFF.